Sequencing of this TCR beta chain was carried out in a study of blood T cell repertoires in COVID-19. Study background: Researchers got acute and convalescent COVID-19 samples from the United States, Italy and Spain.

The protocol was immunoSEQ multiplex PCR, while the TCRdb copy is restricted to in-frame clones and leaves out a portion. The table shows tens of thousands of clones, with 84% occurring only once. The V gene end was trimmed by 5 bases and the J gene end by 1 base; junction bases not matched to a gene: 7. From germline, CDR1 is SEHNR and CDR2 FQNEAQ (reference sequence). The CDR3 is 16 residues long. This clonotype originated in a human donor in a cohort sampled during active COVID-19. This sequence joins TRBV7-9 and TRBJ2-3, with 9 bases lining up with TRBD1. The sequencing input was peripheral blood. The CDR3 bases are TGTGCCAGCAGCGTGGGACAGGGAGGTCGCACAGATACGCAGTATTTT. Translating gives CASSVGQGGRTDTQYF.